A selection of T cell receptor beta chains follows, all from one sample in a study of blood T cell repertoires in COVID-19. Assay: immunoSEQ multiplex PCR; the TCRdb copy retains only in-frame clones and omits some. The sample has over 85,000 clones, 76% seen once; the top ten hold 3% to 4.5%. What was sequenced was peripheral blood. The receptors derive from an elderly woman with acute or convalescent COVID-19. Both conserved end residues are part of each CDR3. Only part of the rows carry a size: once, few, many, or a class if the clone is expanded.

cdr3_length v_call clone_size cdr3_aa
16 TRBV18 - CASSPPSTAGWDTQYF
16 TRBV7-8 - CASSLAGVADSNTQYF
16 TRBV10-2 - CASSEFFRGPGNTIYF
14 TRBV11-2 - CASSLVATGEQQYF
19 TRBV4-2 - CASSQDGASGVLPYNEQFF
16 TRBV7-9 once CASSARTSGNTGELFF
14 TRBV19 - CASSKQDVNTEAFF
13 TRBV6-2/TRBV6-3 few CASSTQGGQPQHF
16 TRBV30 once CAWSGPRTGLQETQYF
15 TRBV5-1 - CASSLGGRGDNEQFF
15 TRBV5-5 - CASSFSGLAEETQYF
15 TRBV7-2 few CASSLAQGGVYEQYF
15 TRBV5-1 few CASSPGDRGYGEQYF
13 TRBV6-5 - CASKQGILYEQYF
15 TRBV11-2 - CASSLDSGAWNEQYF
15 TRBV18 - CASSPPLAGGRGQYF
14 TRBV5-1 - CASSLATGGHGYTF
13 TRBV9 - CASSVDSGQPQHF
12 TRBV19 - CASSMWAYGYTF
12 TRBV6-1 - CASSDAWLTGNF
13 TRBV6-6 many CASSPDTTGGYTF
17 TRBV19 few CASSISSGRAWSYEQYF
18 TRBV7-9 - CASSKGTGDVLSNQPQHF
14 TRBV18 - CASSSGQGIGELFF
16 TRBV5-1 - CASSLSQFATNEKLFF
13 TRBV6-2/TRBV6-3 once CASRPDRGGGYTF
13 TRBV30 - CAWSVAGDSPLHF
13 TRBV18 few CASSSSRGYEQYF
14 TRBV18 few CASSPNGGTDTQYF
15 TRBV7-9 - CASSSPGQGYNEQFF
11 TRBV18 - CASSLLGEQFF
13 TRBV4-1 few CASSQDMYTEAFF
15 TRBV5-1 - CASSLWTSGSDEQFF
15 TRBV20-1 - CSASLGAGVYTEAFF
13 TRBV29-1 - CSVQISGSHEQYF
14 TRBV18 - CASSPGQLTGELFF
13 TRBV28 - CATMGQGRDTQYF
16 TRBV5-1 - CASSPGQGRLRGGYTF
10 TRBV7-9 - CASSLTQQFF
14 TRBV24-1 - CATSRDGSGNTIYF
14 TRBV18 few CASSPQGAMPEAFF
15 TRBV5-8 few CASSTGQPNNEKLFF
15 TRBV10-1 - CASSVSGGPYNEQFF
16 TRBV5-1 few CASGDLAGGPTDTQYF
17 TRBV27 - CASSFSGRAARGETQYF
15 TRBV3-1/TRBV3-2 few CASSHGQGLNQPQHF
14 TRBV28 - CASRLRGFNQPQHF
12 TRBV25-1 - CASGQSNQPQHF
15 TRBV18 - CASSPTRRDFRGLFF
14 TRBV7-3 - CASSPASGSETQYF
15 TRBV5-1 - CASSLAGGANEKLFF
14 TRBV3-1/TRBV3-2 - CASSQRQPNTEAFF
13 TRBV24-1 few CATNDPNTGELFF
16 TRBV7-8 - CASSLGQRGAQETQYF
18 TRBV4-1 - CASSQVGLAGGGTGELFF
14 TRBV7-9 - CASSLDTSATAQYF
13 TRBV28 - CASSFSMRDTQYF